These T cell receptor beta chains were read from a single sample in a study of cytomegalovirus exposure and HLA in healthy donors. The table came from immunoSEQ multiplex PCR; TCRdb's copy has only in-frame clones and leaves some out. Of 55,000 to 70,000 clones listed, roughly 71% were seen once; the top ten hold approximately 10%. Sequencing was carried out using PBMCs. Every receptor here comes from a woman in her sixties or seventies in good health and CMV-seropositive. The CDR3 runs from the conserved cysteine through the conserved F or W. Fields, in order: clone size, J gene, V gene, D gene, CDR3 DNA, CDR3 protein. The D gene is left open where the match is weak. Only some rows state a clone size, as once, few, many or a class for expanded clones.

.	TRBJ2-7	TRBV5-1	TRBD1	TGCGCCAGCAGCCCGCCGGGACAGGGACGGTACGAGCAGTACTTC	CASSPPGQGRYEQYF
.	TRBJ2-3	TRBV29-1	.	TGCAGCGTCGCCTCGGACTTCCTGTCAGATACGCAGTATTTT	CSVASDFLSDTQYF
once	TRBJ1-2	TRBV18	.	TGTGCCAGCTCGGCCCAGGCTTTGAGCTACACCTTC	CASSAQALSYTF
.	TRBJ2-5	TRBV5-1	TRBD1	TGCGCCAGCAGCTTGGGTACAGGGGGAAGTCAGCAAGAGACCCAGTACTTC	CASSLGTGGSQQETQYF
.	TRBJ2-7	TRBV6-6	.	TGTGCCAGCATCTCCCCACAATCAGGTAGCTACGAGCAGTACTTC	CASISPQSGSYEQYF
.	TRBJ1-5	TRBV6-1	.	TGTGCCAGCATCAGGGGACCCACGGACGTTCAGCCCCAGCATTTT	CASIRGPTDVQPQHF
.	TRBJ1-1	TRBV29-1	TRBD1	TGCAGCGTGCGGACAGGAATGGGCACTGAAGCTTTCTTT	CSVRTGMGTEAFF
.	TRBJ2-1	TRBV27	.	TGTGCCAGCAGTTTACGACAAACCTCCCCTAATGAGCAGTTCTTC	CASSLRQTSPNEQFF
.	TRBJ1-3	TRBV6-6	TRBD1	TGTGCCAGCATGGGACAGGGAAGTCGCTCTGGAAACACCATATATTTT	CASMGQGSRSGNTIYF
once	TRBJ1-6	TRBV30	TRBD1	TGTGCCTGGAGCCTTACAGGGGAGAGGTCCTATAATTCACCCCTCCACTTT	CAWSLTGERSYNSPLHF
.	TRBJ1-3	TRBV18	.	TGTGCCAGCTCACCGCAGACAGGTCCCTCTGGAAACACCATATATTTT	CASSPQTGPSGNTIYF
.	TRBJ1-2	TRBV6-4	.	TGTGCCAGCAGTGACTCGGGGGGGCTCTATGGCTACACCTTC	CASSDSGGLYGYTF
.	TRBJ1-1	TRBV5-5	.	TGTGCCAGCAGCTTGGAGACAGGAAAAGCTTTCTTT	CASSLETGKAFF
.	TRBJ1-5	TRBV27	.	TGTGCCAGCAGACCCCTGGACTCAGGTCAGCCCCAGCATTTT	CASRPLDSGQPQHF
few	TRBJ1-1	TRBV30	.	TGTGCCTGGGGCAAGGGCGGAGGAGCTTTCTTT	CAWGKGGGAFF
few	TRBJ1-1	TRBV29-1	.	TGCAGCGTTGCTGGGGCATCCACTGAAGCTTTCTTT	CSVAGASTEAFF
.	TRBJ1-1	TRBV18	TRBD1	TGTGCCAGCTCCGTTGACAGGGATACGACTGAAGCTTTCTTT	CASSVDRDTTEAFF
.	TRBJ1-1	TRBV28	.	TGTGCCAACAGCGCAGCGGGGAACACTGAAGCTTTCTTT	CANSAAGNTEAFF
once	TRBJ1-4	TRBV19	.	TGTGCCAGTAGTATAAACCAGGCGGGGGAAAAACTGTTTTTT	CASSINQAGEKLFF
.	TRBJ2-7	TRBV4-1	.	TGCGCCAGCAGCCAAGTCGAAGTAGCTGTATCCTACGAGCAGTACTTC	CASSQVEVAVSYEQYF
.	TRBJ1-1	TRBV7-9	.	TGTGCCAGCAGCTTACAGCGAAACACTGAAGCTTTCTTT	CASSLQRNTEAFF
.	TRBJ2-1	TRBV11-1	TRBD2	TGTGCCCCCTCCCCTCAGCGGGGGTACAATGAGCAGTTCTTC	CAPSPQRGYNEQFF
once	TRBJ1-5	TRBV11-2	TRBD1	TGTGCCAGCAGCCGGACAGGGGATAGCAATCAGCCCCAGCATTTT	CASSRTGDSNQPQHF
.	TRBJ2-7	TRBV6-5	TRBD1	TGTGCCAGCAGTTGGGGACAGGGGGCGTTCACCGAGCAGTACTTC	CASSWGQGAFTEQYF
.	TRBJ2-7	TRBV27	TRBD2	TGTGCCAGCAGTTTATTTAGCGGGTACGAGCAGTACTTC	CASSLFSGYEQYF
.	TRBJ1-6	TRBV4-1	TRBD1	TGCGCCAGCAGCTCGGACAGGGGCACCTATAATTCACCCCTCCACTTT	CASSSDRGTYNSPLHF
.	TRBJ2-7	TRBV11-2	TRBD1	TGTGCCAGCAGCTTTACTGCGGCAGGGGGCTCCTACGAGCAGTACTTC	CASSFTAAGGSYEQYF
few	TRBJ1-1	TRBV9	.	TGTGCCAGCAGCGTAGCCGCGGACCCCGGGAGGCTCTTTAACACTGAAGCTTTCTTT	CASSVAADPGRLFNTEAFF
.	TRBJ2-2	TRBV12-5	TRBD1	TGTGCTAGTGGTTTGGACCGGGACAGGGGGACCGGGGAGCTGTTTTTT	CASGLDRDRGTGELFF
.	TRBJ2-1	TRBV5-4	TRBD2	TGTGCCAGCAGCTGGGACCGGGGGGGCACGAATGAGCAGTTCTTC	CASSWDRGGTNEQFF
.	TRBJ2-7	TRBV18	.	TGTGCCAGCTCACCACCGGCGCGGGACCGGACCGAGCAGTACTTC	CASSPPARDRTEQYF
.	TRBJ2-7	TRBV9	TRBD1	TGTGCCAGCAGCGGACAGGGTACCGAGCAGTACTTC	CASSGQGTEQYF
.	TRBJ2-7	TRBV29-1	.	TGCAGTGGGGCCTACGATTACGAGCAGTACTTC	CSGAYDYEQYF
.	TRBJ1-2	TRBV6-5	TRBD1	TGTGCCAGCAGTCGACAGGGTTCCGACTATGGCTACACCTTC	CASSRQGSDYGYTF
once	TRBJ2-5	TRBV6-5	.	TGTGCCAGCAGCCCCCGACTGGGCCAAGAGACCCAGTACTTC	CASSPRLGQETQYF
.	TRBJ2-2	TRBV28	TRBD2	TGTGCCAGCAGTCAATGGACCGGCGGGGGGACCGGGGAGCTGTTTTTT	CASSQWTGGGTGELFF
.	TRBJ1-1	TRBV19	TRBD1	TGTGCCAGTAGTTCTTCCGGGCAGGGGGCTTTCACTGAAGCTTTCTTT	CASSSSGQGAFTEAFF
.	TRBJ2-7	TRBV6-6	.	TGTGCCAGCAGTCCCCCAGGAAGGGAAAGGGGCTACGAGCAGTACTTC	CASSPPGRERGYEQYF
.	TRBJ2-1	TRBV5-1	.	TGCGCCAGCAGCTTGGTCCTGGAGGGTGAGCAGTTCTTC	CASSLVLEGEQFF
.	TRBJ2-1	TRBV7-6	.	TGTGCCAGCAGCTTAGCGAGCCCTAGGGGGTGCAATGAGCAGTTCTTC	CASSLASPRGCNEQFF
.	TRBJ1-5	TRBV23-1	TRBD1	TGCGCCAGCGGACGAGACAGGGTCTGTCAGCCCCAGCATTTT	CASGRDRVCQPQHF
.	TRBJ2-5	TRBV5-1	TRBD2	TGCGCCAGCAGCTCTGGGACTAGCGGGGGGCGGGAGACCCAGTACTTC	CASSSGTSGGRETQYF
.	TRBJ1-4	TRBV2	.	TGTGCCAGCAGGGCGACAGGAACTAATGAAAAACTGTTTTTT	CASRATGTNEKLFF
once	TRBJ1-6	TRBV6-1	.	TGTGCCAGCAGTGCCAAGTTACCATCGGGACACTATAATTCACCCCTCCACTTT	CASSAKLPSGHYNSPLHF
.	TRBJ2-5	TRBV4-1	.	TGCGCCAGCAGCCAAGATAGCCAACAGACCCAGTACTTC	CASSQDSQQTQYF
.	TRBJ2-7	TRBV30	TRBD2	TGTGCCTGGAGTAGCAAGGGACTAGCGGGAGGGGAGCAGTACTTC	CAWSSKGLAGGEQYF
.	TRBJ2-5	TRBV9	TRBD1	TGTGCCAGCAGCGTAGGGGACAGGGTGGGCGAGACCCAGTACTTC	CASSVGDRVGETQYF
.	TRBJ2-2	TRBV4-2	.	TGTGCCAGCAACCTGGGGGGGACAAACACCGGGGAGCTGTTTTTT	CASNLGGTNTGELFF
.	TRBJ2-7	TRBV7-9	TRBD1	TGTGCCAGCAGCACAGGGGGAGAGCAGTACTTC	CASSTGGEQYF
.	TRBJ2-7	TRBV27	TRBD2	TGTGCCAGCAGTCCCGGAGCGGGGGCCTCCTACGAGCAGTACTTC	CASSPGAGASYEQYF
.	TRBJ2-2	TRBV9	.	TGTGCCAGCAGCGAGGGGACTGTGAACACCGGGGAGCTGTTTTTT	CASSEGTVNTGELFF
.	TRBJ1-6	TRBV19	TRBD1	TGTGCCAGTAGCCCCGGGACAGGGGCTTCCCGAGGGAATTCACCCCTCCACTTT	CASSPGTGASRGNSPLHF
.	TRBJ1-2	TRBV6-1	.	TGTGCCAGCAAACTGACAGCCACGGAGGGCTACACCTTC	CASKLTATEGYTF
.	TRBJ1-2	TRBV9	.	TGTGCCAGCGGAAAAGAGAGAGGCTATGGCTACACCTTC	CASGKERGYGYTF
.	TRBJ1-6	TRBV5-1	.	TGCGCCAGCAGCTTGGAGAGCTCCTATAATTCACCCCTCCACTTT	CASSLESSYNSPLHF
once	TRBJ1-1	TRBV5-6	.	TGTGCCGGCAGCTTGGGGCCGACGGGGACAAACACTGAAGCTTTCTTT	CAGSLGPTGTNTEAFF
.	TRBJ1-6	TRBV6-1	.	TGTGCCAGCAGTGAATTCCGGACAGACCATAATTCACCCCTCCACTTT	CASSEFRTDHNSPLHF
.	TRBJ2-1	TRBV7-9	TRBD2	TGTGCCAGTAGGACTAGCGGGATCTACAATGAGCAGTTCTTC	CASRTSGIYNEQFF
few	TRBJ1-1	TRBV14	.	TGTGCCAGCAGCCAAGGGCATTGGAACACTGAAGCTTTCTTT	CASSQGHWNTEAFF
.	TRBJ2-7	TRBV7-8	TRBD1	TGTGCCAGCAGCTTATCACAGGGGCCAAAGTACTTC	CASSLSQGPKYF